This section outlines one T cell receptor beta chain sequence together with its context. The data were obtained in a study of shared clonotypes between healthy human individuals. Deep level was the assay's run setting. Repertoires were generated with immunoSEQ multiplex PCR, while TCRdb's copy carries only in-frame clones and drops some. This repertoire shows 2 million to 3 million clones, 90% to 95% found once; its top ten account for about 0.13%. The material sequenced was naive CD4+ T cells sorted from blood. Subset noted: CD45RA+ positively selected. The TCR originated in a young man in good health.

The CDR3, as DNA: TGTGCCAGCAGCCGCTATGATAGGAATAATGAAAAACTGTTTTTT. Translating it yields CASSRYDRNNEKLFF. The chain joins TRBV13 to TRBJ1-4; D gene uncertain. CDR1 PRHDT and CDR2 FYEKMQ come from the germline V gene (reference sequence). The CDR3 sequence is 15 residues long. V was cut by 5 bases and J by 4 bases, with 14 bases left in between.